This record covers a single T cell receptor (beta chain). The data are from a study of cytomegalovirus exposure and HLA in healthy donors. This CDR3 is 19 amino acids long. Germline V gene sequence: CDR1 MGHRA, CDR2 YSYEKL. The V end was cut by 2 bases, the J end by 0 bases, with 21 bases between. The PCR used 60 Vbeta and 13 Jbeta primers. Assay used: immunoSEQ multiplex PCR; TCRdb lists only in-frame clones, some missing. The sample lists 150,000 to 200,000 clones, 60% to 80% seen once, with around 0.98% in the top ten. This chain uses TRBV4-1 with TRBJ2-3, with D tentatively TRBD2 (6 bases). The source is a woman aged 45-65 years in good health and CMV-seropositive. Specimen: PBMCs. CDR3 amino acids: CASSQKPLRRGPSTDTQYF. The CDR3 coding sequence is TGCGCCAGCAGCCAAAAACCCCTCCGGCGGGGTCCTAGCACAGATACGCAGTATTTT.